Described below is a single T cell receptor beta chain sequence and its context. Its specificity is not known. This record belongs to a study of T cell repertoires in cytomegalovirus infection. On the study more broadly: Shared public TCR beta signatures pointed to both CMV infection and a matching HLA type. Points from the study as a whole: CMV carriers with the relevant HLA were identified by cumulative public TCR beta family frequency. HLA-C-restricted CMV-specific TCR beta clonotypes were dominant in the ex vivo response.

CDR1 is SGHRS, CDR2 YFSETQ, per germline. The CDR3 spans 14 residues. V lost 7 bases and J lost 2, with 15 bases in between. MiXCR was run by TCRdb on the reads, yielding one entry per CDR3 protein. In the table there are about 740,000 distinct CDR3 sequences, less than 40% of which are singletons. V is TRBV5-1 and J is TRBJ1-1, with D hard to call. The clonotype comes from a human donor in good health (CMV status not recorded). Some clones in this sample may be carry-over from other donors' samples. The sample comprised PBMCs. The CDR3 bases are TGCGCCAGCTCCCCAGGATCGAAAAACACTGAAGCTTTCTTT. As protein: CASSPGSKNTEAFF.